The text below deals with one TCR beta chain. Its cognate antigen has yet to be identified. Qualities for individual bases were not recorded, and no much larger clone is one base off. The data were taken from a study of persistence of HIV-infected CD4 T cells (TCRdb year 2020). For the study in its entirety: The median time the participants had spent on suppressive ART was 8 years. The study isolated CMV- and HIV-1 Gag-responding CD4+ T cells from ART-treated individuals to examine antigen-driven clonal expansion of HIV-1-infected cells. Anti-CD3/anti-CD28 stimulation activated a higher proportion of cells, with a lower memory fraction, than antigen stimulation. TCRbeta sequencing assessed the clonality of all cells in each sorted population, while proviral sequencing assessed the clonality of infected cells. Peripheral blood samples of up to about 180 mL were taken at multiple time points, with the exception of a couple of participants who underwent leukapheresis at a single time point. For the TCR cluster analysis across participants, about 8 participants were included for CMV and about 7 participants for Gag.

CDR1 and CDR2, per the germline V gene, are SGHTA and FQGNSA. Trimming removed 0 bases from V and 0 bases from J, leaving 3 bases between the germline ends. The CDR3, from cysteine to phenylalanine, totals 13 residues. CDR3 DNA only is kept here, 39 bases in frame from base 1. The full study reports these points: Only a small number of individuals took part in the study, and only a limited range of antigens was tested. TCRbeta richness in CMV- and Gag-responding cells was significantly lower than in anti-CD3/anti-CD28-responding cells; CMV-responding cells had higher oligoclonality than CD3/CD28-stimulated and Gag-responding cells. Bulk TCR analyses could not be limited to the rare CMV-responding cells that actually contained HIV-1 proviruses. Within the same sorted populations, TCR oligoclonality correlated with proviral oligoclonality. Antigen-responding cells were enriched for expanded CDR3beta sequences that were degenerate, which suggests that CD4+ responses to CMV and Gag underwent convergent selection.

The treatment or condition label corresponds to: suppressive antiretroviral therapy. Cells were stimulated with anti-CD3/anti-CD28 magnetic beads as a nonspecific positive control representing the CD4+ T cell repertoire. Responding CD4+ T cells were sorted by upregulation of both CD40 ligand and CD69. Participants were HIV-1-infected adults who started suppressive ART during chronic infection. Participants had undetectable plasma HIV-1 RNA below 50 copies/mL for at least 4 years. To be included, participants needed a CD4+ T cell count above 400 cells/uL and a positive CMV serology. Before stimulation, PBMCs were isolated using density centrifugation and then depleted of CD8+ T cells. CD8-depleted PBMCs were stimulated for about 18 hours with anti-CD28/CD49d costimulation, CD40-blocking antibody and enfuvirtide to prevent new infections. Cells were sorted on a Beckman Coulter MoFlo Legacy or XDP sorter, with propidium iodide excluding dead cells. The QIAamp DNA Mini Kit was used for genomic DNA extraction from samples above one million cells, and the Quick-DNA Microprep Kit was used otherwise.

The immunoSEQ hsTCRB assay version 4 in survey mode was used to sequence TCRbeta repertoires from genomic DNA. Genomic DNA was diluted to 7.5 to 10 ng/uL, using up to 1 ug per sample for TCRbeta sequencing. From the authors' description of their analysis: ImmunoSeq Analyzer 3.0 was used for analysis of TCRbeta data, and diversity was computed on productive nucleotide rearrangements. Using the Immunarch R package, the improved Chao index served to estimate lower-bound TCR diversity and the Gini coefficient served to estimate clonality. Nucleotide rearrangements that differed but encoded the same CDR3beta amino acid sequence were counted as separate clonotypes. Differential abundance analysis found TCRbeta sequences that were significantly enriched in antigen-responding cells compared with anti-CD3/anti-CD28-activated cells. TCRs were clustered by predicted peptide-MHC specificity with GLIPH2, both within individual participants and across merged participant data sets. TCRdb holds this immuneACCESS table with in-frame rearrangements only. Some clones are missing; in checked studies, unresolved V genes explain under half, and the rest has no known cause. V, J and clone size reflect that table, while D and trimming were determined from the DNA. The sample yields about 43,000 clones; roughly 90% were counted once. The biggest ten clones account for 0.95% to 1.1% of the sample.

The sequence came from an adult man with HIV who was CMV-seropositive. The chain is made from TRBV7-2 and TRBJ2-7; no D gene is confidently identified. The starting material was CD4+ T cells sorted from PBMCs after roughly 18-hour stimulation, obtained from a patient who received antiretroviral therapy. The intended sense of this specimen's cell subset or site label: CD40L+CD69+ CD4 T cells responding to anti-CD3/anti-CD28 beads, representing the overall repertoire. The DNA reads as follows: TGTGCCAGCAGCTTAGCGGTCTCCTACGAGCAGTACTTC. This codes for CASSLAVSYEQYF. Here the CDR3 is joined to the reference TRBV7-2 and TRBJ2-7 genes, and the full variable domain is: GAGVSQSPSNKVTEKGKDVELRCDPISGHTALYWYRQSLGQGLEFLIYFQGNSAPDKSGLPSDRFSAERTGGSVSTLTIQRTQQEDSAVYLCASSLAVSYEQYFGPGTRLTVT.